Following are 10 T cell receptor beta chains from one sample sequenced in a study of T cells expressing NK-cell markers. TCRdb reanalyzed the 5' RACE reads and collapses them to one entry per CDR3 protein, without DNA. The sample spans hundreds of thousands of distinct CDR3 sequences; the ten largest clones claim approximately 3.6%. Sequenced input: blood T cells: a sorted CD56 or NKG2C T cell subset, CD4+ or CD8+ T cells, or bulk PBMC T cells (not recorded which). All receptors derive from a man aged 18-30 years in good health.

The V call is TRBV5-6, the J call TRBJ1-5; the TCRdb call, TRBD1, lacks DNA for checking. The germline V gene has CDR1 SGHDT and CDR2 YYEEEE. The CDR3 has 16 residues. CDR3 protein: CASSGPGGYSNQPQHF. The whole variable domain, filled in from reference TRBV5-6 and TRBJ1-5, reads DAGVTQSPTHLIKTRGQQVTLRCSPKSGHDTVSWYQQALGQGPQFIFQYYEEEERQRGNFPDRFSGHQFPNYSSELNVNALLLGDSALYLCASSGPGGYSNQPQHFGDGTRLSIL.

This chain joins TRBV7-9 and TRBJ2-5; TCRdb returns TRBD1, unconfirmable since there is no DNA. The CDR3 has 14 amino acids. Germline CDR1 reads SEHNR; CDR2 reads FQNEAQ (reference sequence). CDR3 loop: CASSIVQGGETQYF. The variable domain in full, completed from reference TRBV7-9 and TRBJ2-5, reads DTGVSQNPRHKITKRGQNVTFRCDPISEHNRLYWYRQTLGQGPEFLTYFQNEAQLEKSRLLSDRFSAERPKGSFSTLEIQRTEQGDSAMYLCASSIVQGGETQYFGPGTRLLVL.

The chain joins TRBV9 to TRBJ2-3; TCRdb names TRBD2, which stays unverified in the absence of DNA. CDR1 and CDR2 from the germline V gene are SGDLS and YYNGEE. The length of the CDR3 is 15 residues. CDR3 region: CASSVGSSGSDTQYF.

The chain uses TRBV29-1 and TRBJ2-3; TCRdb's D call, TRBD1, is unchecked because there is no DNA. CDR1 is SQVTM and CDR2 is ANQGSEA in the germline V gene. This CDR3 spans 16 amino acids. CDR3 sequence reads: CSVEDRMGGATDTQYF.

The chain carries TRBV5-1 and TRBJ2-3; TCRdb's D call of TRBD2 is untestable without DNA. Germline V CDR1 and CDR2: SGHRS, YFSETQ. This CDR3 spans 17 amino acids. The CDR3 reads CASSPPLLAGGPNQKYF.

The J gene is TRBJ2-1, the V gene TRBV29-1; TCRdb reports TRBD2, a call that lacks DNA to check it against. There are 14 residues in the CDR3. Germline CDR1 and CDR2: SQVTM and ANQGSEA. The CDR3 sequence is CSAFGLAGFLEQFF.

The chain employs TRBV28 and TRBJ2-3; TCRdb selects TRBD1, and the lack of DNA leaves this call unchecked. CDR3 length equals 14 residues. In germline, CDR1 is MDHEN, CDR2 SYDVKM. CDR3: CASSLTQSGGLQYF.

The V call is TRBV7-2, the J call TRBJ2-2. The CDR3 has 11 amino acids. Germline lookup yields CDR1 SGHTA and CDR2 FQGNSA. CDR3 sequence reads: CASGNTGELFF.

This chain links TRBV5-1 with TRBJ2-2; the D call from TCRdb, TRBD1, cannot be confirmed without DNA. This CDR3 has 17 amino acids. The V gene's germline CDR1 is SGHRS and CDR2 YFSETQ. CDR3: CASSRGTGGPPTGELFF.

The rearrangement joins TRBV25-1 to TRBJ2-1; checking the TCRdb D call of TRBD2 is not possible without DNA. Germline CDR1 is MGHDK and CDR2 is SYGVNS. The CDR3 is 18 amino acids. CDR3 loop: CASSDLAGGRGGHNEQFF.